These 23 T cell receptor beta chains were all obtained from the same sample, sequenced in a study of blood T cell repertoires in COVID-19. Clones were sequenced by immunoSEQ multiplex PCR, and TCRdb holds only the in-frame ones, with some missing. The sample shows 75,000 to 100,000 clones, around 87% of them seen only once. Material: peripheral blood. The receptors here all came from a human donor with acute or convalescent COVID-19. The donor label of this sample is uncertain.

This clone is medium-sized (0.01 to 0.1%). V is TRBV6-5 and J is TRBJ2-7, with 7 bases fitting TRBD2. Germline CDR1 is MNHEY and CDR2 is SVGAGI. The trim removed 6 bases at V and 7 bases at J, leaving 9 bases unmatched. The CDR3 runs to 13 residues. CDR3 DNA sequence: TGTGCCAGCAGCCCGGGACTATTGGGAGAGCAGTACTTC. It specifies CASSPGLLGEQYF.

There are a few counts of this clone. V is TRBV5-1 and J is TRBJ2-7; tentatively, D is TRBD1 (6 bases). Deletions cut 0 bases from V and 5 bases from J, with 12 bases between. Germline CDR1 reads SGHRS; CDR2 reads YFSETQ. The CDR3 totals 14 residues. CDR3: CASSLAQGSDEQYF. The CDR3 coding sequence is TGCGCCAGCAGCTTGGCACAGGGTTCGGACGAGCAGTACTTC.

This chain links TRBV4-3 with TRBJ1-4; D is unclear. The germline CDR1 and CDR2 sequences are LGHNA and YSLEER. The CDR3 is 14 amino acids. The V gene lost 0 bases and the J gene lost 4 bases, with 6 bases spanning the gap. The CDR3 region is CASSQDFVNEKLFF. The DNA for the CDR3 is TGCGCCAGCAGCCAAGACTTCGTTAATGAAAAACTGTTTTTT.

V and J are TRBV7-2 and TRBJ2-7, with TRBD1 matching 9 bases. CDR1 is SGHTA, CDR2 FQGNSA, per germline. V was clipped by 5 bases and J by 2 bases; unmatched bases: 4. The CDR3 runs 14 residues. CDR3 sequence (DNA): TGTGCCAGCAGCGAGGGGACAGGGCCCTACGAGCAGTACTTC. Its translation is CASSEGTGPYEQYF.

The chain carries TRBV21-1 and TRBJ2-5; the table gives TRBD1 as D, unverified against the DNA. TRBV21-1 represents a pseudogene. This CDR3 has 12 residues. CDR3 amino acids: CASNTPQETQYF. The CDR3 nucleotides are TGTGCCAGCAATACACCCCAAGAGACCCAGTACTTC.

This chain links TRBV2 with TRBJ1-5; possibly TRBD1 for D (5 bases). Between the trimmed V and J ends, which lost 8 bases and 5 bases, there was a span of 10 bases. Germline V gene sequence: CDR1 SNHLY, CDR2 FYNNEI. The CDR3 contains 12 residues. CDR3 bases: TGTGCCAGCCAGGGAGGGGATCAGCCCCAGCATTTT. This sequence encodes CASQGGDQPQHF.

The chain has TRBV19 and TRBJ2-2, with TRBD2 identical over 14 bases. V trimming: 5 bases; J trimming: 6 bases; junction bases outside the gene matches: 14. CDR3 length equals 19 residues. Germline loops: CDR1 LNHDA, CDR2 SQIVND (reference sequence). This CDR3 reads CASSPLFGTSGGRPGELFF. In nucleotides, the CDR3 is TGTGCCAGTAGTCCTCTCTTCGGGACTAGCGGGGGCCGCCCCGGGGAGCTGTTTTTT.

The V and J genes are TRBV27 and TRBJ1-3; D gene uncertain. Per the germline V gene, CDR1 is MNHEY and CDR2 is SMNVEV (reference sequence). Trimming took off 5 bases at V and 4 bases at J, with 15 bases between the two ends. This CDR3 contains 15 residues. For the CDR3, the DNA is TGTGCCAGCAGTACGGTCGGGAGGCCGGGAAACACCATATATTTT. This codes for CASSTVGRPGNTIYF.

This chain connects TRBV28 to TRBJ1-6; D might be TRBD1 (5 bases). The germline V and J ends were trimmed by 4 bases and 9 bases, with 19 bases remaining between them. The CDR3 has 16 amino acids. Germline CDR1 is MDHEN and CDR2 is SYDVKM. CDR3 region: CASSSRDSAISSPLHF. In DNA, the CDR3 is TGTGCCAGCAGTTCCCGCGACAGTGCAATATCTTCACCCCTCCACTTT.

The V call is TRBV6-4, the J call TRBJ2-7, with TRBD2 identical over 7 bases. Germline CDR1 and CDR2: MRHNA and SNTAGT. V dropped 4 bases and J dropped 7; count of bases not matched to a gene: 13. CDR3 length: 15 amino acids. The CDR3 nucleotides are TGTGCCAGCAGTGGGATCCGGGACTACCCGTCTGAGCAGTACTTC. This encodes CASSGIRDYPSEQYF.

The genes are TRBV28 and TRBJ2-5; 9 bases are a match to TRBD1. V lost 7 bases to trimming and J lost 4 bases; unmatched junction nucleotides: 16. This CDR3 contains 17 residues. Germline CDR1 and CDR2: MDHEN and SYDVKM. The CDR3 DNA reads TGTGCCAGCACCCCCGCCGACAGGGGGTTACGAGGAGAGACCCAGTACTTC. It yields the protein CASTPADRGLRGETQYF.

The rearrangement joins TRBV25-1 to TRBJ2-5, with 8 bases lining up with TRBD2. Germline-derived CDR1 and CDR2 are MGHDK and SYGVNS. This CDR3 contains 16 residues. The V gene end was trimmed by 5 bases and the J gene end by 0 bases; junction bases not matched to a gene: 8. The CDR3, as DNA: TGTGCCAGCAGTACCACTAGCGGAGAGTACCAAGAGACCCAGTACTTC. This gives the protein CASSTTSGEYQETQYF.

The DNA of the CDR3 is TGCGCCAGCAGCCAGGAGGCAGGGGCTCGTGGCTACACCTTC. It specifies CASSQEAGARGYTF. The gene calls are TRBV5-1 and TRBJ1-2; tentative D call: TRBD1 (6 bases). Per germline, CDR1 SGHRS and CDR2 YFSETQ. The CDR3 is made up of 14 amino acids. V was pared by 4 bases and J by 7 bases, with 17 bases between.

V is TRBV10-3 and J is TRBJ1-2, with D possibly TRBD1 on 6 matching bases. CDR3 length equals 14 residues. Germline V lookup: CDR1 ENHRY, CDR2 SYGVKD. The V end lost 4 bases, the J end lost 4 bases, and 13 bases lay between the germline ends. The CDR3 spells CAISAGGQLYGYTF. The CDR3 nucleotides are TGTGCCATCAGTGCGGGGGGACAACTCTATGGCTACACCTTC.

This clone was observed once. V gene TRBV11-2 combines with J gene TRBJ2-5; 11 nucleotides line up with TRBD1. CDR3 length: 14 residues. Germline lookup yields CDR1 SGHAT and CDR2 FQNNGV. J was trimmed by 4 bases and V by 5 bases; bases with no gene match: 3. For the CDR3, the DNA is TGTGCCAGCAGCCCGGGGACAGGGGGAGAGACCCAGTACTTC. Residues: CASSPGTGGETQYF. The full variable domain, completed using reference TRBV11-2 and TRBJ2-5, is EAGVAQSPRYKIIEKRQSVAFWCNPISGHATLYWYQQILGQGPKLLIQFQNNGVVDDSQLPKDRFSAERLKGVDSTLKIQPAKLEDSAVYLCASSPGTGGETQYFGPGTRLLVL.

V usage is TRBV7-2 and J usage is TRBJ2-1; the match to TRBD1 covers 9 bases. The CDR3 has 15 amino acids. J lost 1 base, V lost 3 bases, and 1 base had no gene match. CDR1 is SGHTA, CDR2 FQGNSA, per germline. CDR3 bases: TGTGCCAGCAGCTTGGACAGGGGTTCCTACAATGAGCAGTTCTTC. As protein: CASSLDRGSYNEQFF.

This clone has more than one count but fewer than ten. CDR3 coding DNA: TGTGCCAGCAGCGTATTAGCGGGGTTTGGAGAGACCCAGTACTTC. Amino acid sequence: CASSVLAGFGETQYF. This chain joins TRBV9 and TRBJ2-5; 8 bases align to TRBD2. Germline V lookup: CDR1 SGDLS, CDR2 YYNGEE. The CDR3 is made up of 15 amino acids. Unmatched junction bases numbered 6, after V lost 1 base and J lost 4 bases. Full variable domain (outside the CDR3, taken from reference TRBV9 and TRBJ2-5): DSGVTQTPKHLITATGQRVTLRCSPRSGDLSVYWYQQSLDQGLQFLIQYYNGEERAKGNILERFSAQQFPDLHSELNLSSLELGDSALYFCASSVLAGFGETQYFGPGTRLLVL.

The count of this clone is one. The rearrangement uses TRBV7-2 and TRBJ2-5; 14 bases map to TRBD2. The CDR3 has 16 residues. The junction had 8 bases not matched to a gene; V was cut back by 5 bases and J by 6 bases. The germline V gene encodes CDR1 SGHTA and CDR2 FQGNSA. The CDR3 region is CASSPLTSGGAKTQYF. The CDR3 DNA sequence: TGTGCCAGCAGCCCACTGACTAGCGGGGGGGCGAAGACCCAGTACTTC.

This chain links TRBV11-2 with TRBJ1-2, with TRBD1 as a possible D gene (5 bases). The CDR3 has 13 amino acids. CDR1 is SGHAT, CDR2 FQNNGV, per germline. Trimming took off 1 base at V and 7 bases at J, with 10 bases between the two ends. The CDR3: CASSLGGWVGYTF. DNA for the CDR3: TGTGCCAGCAGCTTAGGGGGCTGGGTTGGCTACACCTTC.

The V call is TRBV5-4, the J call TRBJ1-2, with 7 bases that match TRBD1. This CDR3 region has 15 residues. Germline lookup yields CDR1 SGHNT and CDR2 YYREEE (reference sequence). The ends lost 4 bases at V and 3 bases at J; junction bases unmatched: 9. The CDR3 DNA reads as TGTGCCAGCAGCAGGCGACAGGGACTTGACTATGGCTACACCTTC. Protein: CASSRRQGLDYGYTF.

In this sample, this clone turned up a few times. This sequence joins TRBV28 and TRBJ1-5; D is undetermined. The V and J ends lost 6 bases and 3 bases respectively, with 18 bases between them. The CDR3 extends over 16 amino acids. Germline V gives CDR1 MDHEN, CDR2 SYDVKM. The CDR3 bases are TGTGCCAGCAGGTTACGAGGACGGGGAGACAATCAGCCCCAGCATTTT. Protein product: CASRLRGRGDNQPQHF.

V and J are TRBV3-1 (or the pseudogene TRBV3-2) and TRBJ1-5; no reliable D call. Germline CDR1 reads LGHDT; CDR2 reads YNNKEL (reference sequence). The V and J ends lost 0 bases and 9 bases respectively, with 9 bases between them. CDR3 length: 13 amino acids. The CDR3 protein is CASSQDRQRPQHF. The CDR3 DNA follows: TGTGCCAGCAGCCAAGATCGGCAGCGGCCCCAGCATTTT.

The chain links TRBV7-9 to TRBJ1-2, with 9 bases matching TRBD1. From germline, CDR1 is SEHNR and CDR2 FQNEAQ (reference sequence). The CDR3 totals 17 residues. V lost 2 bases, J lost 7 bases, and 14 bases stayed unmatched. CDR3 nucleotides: TGTGCCAGCAGCTTATTATTTTTCTCTACGGACAGGGGTGGCTACACCTTC. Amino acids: CASSLLFFSTDRGGYTF.